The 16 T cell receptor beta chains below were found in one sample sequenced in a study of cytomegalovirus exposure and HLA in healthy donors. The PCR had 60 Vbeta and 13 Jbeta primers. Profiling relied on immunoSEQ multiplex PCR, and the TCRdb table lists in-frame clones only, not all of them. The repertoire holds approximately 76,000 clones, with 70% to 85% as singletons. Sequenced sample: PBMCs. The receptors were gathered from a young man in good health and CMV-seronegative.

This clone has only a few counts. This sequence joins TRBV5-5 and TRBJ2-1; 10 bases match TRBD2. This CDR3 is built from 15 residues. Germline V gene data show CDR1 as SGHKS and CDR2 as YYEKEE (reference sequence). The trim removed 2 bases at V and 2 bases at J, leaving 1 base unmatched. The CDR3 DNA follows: TGTGCCAGCAGCTTACTAGCGGGGACCTACAATGAGCAGTTCTTC. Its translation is CASSLLAGTYNEQFF.

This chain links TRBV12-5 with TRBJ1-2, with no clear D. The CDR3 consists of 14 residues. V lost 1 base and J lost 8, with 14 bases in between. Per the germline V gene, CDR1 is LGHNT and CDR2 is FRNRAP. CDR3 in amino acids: CASGLGSGSEGYTF. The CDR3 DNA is TGTGCTAGTGGTTTGGGCAGCGGCTCCGAAGGCTACACCTTC.

The CDR3 region has the DNA TGTGCCAGCAGTTCCGCACTCAGGGACAGGGGCTACGAGCAGTACTTC. Protein product: CASSSALRDRGYEQYF. This chain connects TRBV6-5 to TRBJ2-7; 10 bases match TRBD1. The germline V gene has CDR1 MNHEY and CDR2 SVGAGI. With V trimmed by 4 bases and J by 3 bases, 9 bases remained unmatched. This CDR3 has 16 residues.

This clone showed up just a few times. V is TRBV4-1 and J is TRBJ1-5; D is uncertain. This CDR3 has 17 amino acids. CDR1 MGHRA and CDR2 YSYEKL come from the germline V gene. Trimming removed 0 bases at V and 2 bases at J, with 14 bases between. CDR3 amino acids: CASSQDPWRWRNQPQHF. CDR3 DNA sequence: TGCGCCAGCAGCCAAGACCCTTGGAGGTGGCGCAATCAGCCCCAGCATTTT.

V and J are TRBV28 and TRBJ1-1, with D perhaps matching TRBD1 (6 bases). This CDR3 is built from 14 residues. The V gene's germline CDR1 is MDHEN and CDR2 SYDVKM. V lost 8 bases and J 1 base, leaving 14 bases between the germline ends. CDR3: CASRQDGGNTEAFF. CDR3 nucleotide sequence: TGTGCCAGCCGACAGGATGGGGGGAACACTGAAGCTTTCTTT.

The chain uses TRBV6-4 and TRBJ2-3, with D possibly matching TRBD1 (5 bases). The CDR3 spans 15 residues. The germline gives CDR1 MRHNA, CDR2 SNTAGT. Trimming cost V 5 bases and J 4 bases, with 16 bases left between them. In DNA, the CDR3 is TGTGCCAGCAGTCCGCAGGGATCATTGGCAGATACGCAGTATTTT. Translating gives CASSPQGSLADTQYF.

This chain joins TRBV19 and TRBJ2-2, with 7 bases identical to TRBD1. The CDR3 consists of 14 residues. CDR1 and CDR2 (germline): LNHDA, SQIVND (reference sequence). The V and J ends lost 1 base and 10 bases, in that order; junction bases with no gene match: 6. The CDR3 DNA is TGTGCCAGTAGTATAGGATACAGGGGAGCGGAGCTGTTTTTT. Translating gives CASSIGYRGAELFF.

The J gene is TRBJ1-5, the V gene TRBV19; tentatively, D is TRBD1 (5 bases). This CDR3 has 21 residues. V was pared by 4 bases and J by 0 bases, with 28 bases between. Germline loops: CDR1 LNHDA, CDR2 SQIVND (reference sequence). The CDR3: CASSTTRRRAGLQYSNQPQHF. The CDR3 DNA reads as TGTGCCAGTAGTACCACCAGACGAAGGGCAGGGCTACAATATAGCAATCAGCCCCAGCATTTT.

CDR3 bases: TGTGCCAGTAGTCACCGGGAGCTTAATTCACCCCTCCACTTT. This translates into CASSHRELNSPLHF. The chain joins TRBV19 to TRBJ1-6; D gene unclear. CDR3 length: 14 amino acids. CDR1 is LNHDA and CDR2 is SQIVND in the germline V gene (reference sequence). Trimming took off 5 bases at V and 6 bases at J, with 11 bases between the two ends.

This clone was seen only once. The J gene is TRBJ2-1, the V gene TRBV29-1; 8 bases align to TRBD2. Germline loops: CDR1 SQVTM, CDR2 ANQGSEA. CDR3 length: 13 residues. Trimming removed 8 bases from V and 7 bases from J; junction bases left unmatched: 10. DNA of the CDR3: TGCAGCACCAGGGATAGCGGGGCTAATGAGCAGTTCTTC. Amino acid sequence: CSTRDSGANEQFF.

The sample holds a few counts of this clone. The CDR3 region is CASRLRLAGLPDTQYF. The DNA of the CDR3 is TGCGCCAGCAGGTTAAGACTAGCGGGACTACCAGATACGCAGTATTTT. The rearrangement links TRBV4-1 to TRBJ2-3; TRBD2 agrees at 11 bases. This CDR3 contains 16 residues. Germline V gene lookup returns CDR1 MGHRA and CDR2 YSYEKL. V shed 6 bases, J shed 4 bases, and the junction held 9 bases outside the gene matches.

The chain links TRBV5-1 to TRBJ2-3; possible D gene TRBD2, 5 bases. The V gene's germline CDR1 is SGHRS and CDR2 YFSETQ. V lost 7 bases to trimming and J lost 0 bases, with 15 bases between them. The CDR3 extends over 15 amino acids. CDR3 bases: TGCGCCAGCTCAGCGGAGCGGACTAGCACAGATACGCAGTATTTT. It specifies CASSAERTSTDTQYF.

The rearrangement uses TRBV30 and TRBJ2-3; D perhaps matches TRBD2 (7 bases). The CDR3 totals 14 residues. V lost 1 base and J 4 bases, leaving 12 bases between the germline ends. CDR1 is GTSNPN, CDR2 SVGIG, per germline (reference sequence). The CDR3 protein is CAWSEGGGSDTQYF. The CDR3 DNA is TGTGCCTGGAGTGAGGGAGGGGGATCAGATACGCAGTATTTT.

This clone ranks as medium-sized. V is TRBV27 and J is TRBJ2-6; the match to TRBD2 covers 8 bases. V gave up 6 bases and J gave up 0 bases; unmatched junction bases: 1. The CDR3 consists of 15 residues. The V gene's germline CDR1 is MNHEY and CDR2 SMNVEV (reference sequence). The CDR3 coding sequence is TGTGCCAGCAGGCGGGAGGTCTCTGGGGCCAACGTCCTGACTTTC. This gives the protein CASRREVSGANVLTF.

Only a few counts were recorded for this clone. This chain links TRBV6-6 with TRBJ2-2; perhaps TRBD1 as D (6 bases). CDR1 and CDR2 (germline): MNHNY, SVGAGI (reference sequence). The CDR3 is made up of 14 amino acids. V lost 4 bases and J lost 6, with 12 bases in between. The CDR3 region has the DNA TGTGCCAGCAGTTCATTCCAGGGGTCCGGGGAGCTGTTTTTT. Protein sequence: CASSSFQGSGELFF.

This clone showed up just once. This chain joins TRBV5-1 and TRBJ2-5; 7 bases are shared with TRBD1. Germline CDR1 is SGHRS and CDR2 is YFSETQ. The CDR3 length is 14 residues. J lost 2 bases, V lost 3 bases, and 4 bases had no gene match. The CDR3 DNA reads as TGCGCCAGCAGCTACCGGGACAGACAAGAGACCCAGTACTTC. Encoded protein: CASSYRDRQETQYF.